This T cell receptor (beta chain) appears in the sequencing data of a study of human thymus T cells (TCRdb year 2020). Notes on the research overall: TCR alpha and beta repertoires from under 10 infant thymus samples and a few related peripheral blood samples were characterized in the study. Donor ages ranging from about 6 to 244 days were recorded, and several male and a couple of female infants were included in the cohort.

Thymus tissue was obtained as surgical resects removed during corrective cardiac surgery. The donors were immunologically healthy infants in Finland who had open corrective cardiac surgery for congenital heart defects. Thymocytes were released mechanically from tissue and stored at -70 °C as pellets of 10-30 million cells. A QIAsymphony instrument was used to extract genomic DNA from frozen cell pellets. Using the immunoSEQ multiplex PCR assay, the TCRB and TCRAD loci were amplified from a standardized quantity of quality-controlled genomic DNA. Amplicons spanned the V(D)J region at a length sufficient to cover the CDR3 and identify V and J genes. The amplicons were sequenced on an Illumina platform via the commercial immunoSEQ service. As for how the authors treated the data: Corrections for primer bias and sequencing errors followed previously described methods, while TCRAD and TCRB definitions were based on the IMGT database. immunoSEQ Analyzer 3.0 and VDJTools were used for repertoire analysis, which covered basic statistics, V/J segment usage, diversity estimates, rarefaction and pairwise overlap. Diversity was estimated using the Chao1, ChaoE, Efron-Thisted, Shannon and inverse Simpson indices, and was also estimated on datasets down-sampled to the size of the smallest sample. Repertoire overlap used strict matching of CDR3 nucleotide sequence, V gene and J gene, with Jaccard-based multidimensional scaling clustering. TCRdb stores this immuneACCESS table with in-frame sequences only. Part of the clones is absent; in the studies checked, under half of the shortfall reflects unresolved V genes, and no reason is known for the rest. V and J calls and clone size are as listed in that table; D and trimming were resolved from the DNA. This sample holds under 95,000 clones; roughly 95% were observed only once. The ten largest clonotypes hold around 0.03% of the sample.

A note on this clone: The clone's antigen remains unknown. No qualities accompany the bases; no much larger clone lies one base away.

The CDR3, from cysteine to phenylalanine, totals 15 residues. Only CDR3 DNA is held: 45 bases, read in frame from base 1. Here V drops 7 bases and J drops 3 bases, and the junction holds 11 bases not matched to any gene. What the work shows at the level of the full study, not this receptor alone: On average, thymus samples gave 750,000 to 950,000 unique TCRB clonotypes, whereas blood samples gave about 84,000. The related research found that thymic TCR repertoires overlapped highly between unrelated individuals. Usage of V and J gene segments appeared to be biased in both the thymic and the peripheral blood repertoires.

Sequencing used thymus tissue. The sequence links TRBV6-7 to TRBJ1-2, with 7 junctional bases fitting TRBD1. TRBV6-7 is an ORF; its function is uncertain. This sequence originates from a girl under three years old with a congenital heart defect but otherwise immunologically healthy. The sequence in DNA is TGTGCCAGCATCACACCGGGACAGAATTACTATGGCTACACCTTC. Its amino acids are CASITPGQNYYGYTF.